This T cell receptor (beta chain) was identified during a study of blood T cell repertoires in COVID-19 (dated by TCRdb to the early 2020s). Looking at the study overall: Collaborator samples came from the United States, Italy and Spain and covered acute and convalescent phases of COVID-19. The dataset comprised deeply sampled blood TCRbeta repertoires from subjects exposed to, actively infected with, or recovered from COVID-19. Samples were obtained from the ongoing ImmuneRACE study (first 160 participants) and from 1,000 to 1,500 subjects provided by 6 global collaborators. Nearly every sample came with metadata listing a de-identified subject ID, COVID-19 status, age in years and sex. The material from the prospective study consisted of cDNA or gDNA derived from T cells, B-cell-depleted T cells, or PBMCs. HLA class I and class II types, where available, came from metadata supplied by the sample provider rather than from assay-based typing. The repertoires were released in a freely available public database meant as a resource for research on the immune response to SARS-CoV-2. Broader findings and caveats from the paper: The amount of clinical and demographic metadata varied by source and participant and was provided uncurated.

V has 0 bases trimmed and J has 9 bases trimmed; junction bases matching no gene number 9. From the germline V gene, CDR1 is SGHTA and CDR2 is FQGNSA. The CDR3, cysteine through phenylalanine, is 15 amino acids long. Solely the CDR3 DNA is kept, with 45 bases framed from the first base. TCRbeta CDR3 regions were amplified from genomic DNA using the immunoSEQ Assay, a bias-controlled multiplex PCR. The authors processed their data as follows. Within the assay, amplification of reference gene primers was used to estimate how many nucleated cells each sample contained. To quantify the absolute abundance of each unique TCRbeta CDR3 rearrangement, sequence reads were collapsed and filtered. For each sample, productive Simpson clonality was calculated by taking the square root of Simpson's diversity index across productive rearrangements. As stored in TCRdb, this immuneACCESS dataset retains in-frame rearrangements with V and J assigned. A fraction of the clones does not appear; measured against another copy, unresolved V genes explain less than half of the discrepancy, and the remainder lacks a known reason. The V and J calls and clone size were taken over from that table, and D and trimming were inferred from the DNA. The sample table lists approximately 140,000 clones, around 83% of them with a count of one. The ten largest clones capture roughly 5.7% of the sample.

Participants in the prospective study were enrolled through a virtual design, were aged roughly 18 to 100 years, and lived in roughly 24 United States geographic areas. In the prospective study, cohorts were assigned on the basis of participant-reported clinical history obtained from a screening survey and a study questionnaire. Exposed participants had been in contact, within 2 weeks of entering the study, with a person who had a PCR-confirmed or clinician-diagnosed case of COVID-19. Each participant in the prospective study had whole blood, serum and a nasopharyngeal or oropharyngeal swab collected by mobile phlebotomists. Additional blood draws and questionnaires over an approximately two-month period could optionally be provided by prospective study participants. Prospective study blood samples were shipped either frozen or at room temperature before DNA extraction. This clone was found a few times. Its antigen target is currently unknown. No much larger clone exists at a distance of one base, and base qualities are not known.

The source is a woman aged 45 to 65 who had been exposed to COVID-19. The sample taken for sequencing was PBMCs or T cells enriched from blood (not recorded which). Rearrangement joined TRBV7-2 to TRBJ1-2, with 8 bases matching TRBD1. The nucleotide sequence reads TGTGCCAGCAGCTTAGCCCAGGGGGCCGGCCAGAGCTACACCTTC. Its protein is CASSLAQGAGQSYTF.